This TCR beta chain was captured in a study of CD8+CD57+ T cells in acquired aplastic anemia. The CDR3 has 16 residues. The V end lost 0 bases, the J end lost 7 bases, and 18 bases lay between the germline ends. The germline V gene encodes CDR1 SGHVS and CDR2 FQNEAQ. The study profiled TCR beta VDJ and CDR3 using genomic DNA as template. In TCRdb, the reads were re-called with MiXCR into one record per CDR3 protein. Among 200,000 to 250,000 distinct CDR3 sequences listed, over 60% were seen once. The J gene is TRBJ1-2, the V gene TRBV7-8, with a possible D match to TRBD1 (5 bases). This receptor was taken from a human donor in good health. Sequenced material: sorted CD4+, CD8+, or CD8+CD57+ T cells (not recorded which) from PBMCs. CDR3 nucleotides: TGTGCCAGCAGCTTAGCTCTAGCGGGAGGGGCAGCTGGCTACACCTTC. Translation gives CASSLALAGGAAGYTF.